This TCR beta chain stems from a study of T cell repertoires in cytomegalovirus infection. General study findings and limits: HLA-C-restricted CMV clonotypes gave the most frequent clonotype in two of eight donors.

Concerning this clonotype itself: Antigen unknown.

Germline V gives CDR1 SQVTM, CDR2 ANQGSEA. V lost 2 bases and J 1 base, leaving 11 bases between the germline ends. CDR3 length equals 14 residues. Using its own MiXCR run on the reads, TCRdb lists one record per CDR3 protein. This table holds 250,000 or so distinct CDR3 sequences, about 17% found once. The receptor was isolated from a human donor in good health (CMV status not recorded). Some clones in this sample may be carry-over from other donors' samples. What was sequenced was CD8+ T cells from PBMCs. The gene calls are TRBV29-1 and TRBJ2-5; D is unresolved. The CDR3 DNA follows: TGCAGCGTTGAACGGCTGGCTCCCCAAGAGACCCAGTACTTC. It codes for CSVERLAPQETQYF. Together with reference TRBV29-1 and TRBJ2-5, the CDR3 gives the full variable domain: SAVISQKPSRDICQRGTSLTIQCQVDSQVTMMFWYRQQPGQSLTLIATANQGSEATYESGFVIDKFPISRPNLTFSTLTVSNMSPEDSSIYLCSVERLAPQETQYFGPGTRLLVL.